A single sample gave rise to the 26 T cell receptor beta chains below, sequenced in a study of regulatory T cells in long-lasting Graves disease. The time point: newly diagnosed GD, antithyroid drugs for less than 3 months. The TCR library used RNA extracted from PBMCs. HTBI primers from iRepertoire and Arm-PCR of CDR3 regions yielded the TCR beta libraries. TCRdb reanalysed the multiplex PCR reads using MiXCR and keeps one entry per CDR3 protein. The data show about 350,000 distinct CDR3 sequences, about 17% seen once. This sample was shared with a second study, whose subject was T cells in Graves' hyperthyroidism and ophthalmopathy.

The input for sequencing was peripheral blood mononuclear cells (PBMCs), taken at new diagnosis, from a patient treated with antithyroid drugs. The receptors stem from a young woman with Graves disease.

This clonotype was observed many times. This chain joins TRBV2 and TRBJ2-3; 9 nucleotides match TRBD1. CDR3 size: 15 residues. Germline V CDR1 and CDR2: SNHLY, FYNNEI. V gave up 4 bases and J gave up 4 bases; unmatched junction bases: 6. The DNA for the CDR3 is TGTGCCAGCAGTGTGGTGACAGGGGGGCCAGATACGCAGTATTTT. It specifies CASSVVTGGPDTQYF.

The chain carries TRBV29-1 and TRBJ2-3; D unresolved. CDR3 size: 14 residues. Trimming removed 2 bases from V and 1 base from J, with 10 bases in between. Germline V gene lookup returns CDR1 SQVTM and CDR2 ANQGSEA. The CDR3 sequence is CSVEFQFGTDTQYF. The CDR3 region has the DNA TGCAGCGTTGAATTCCAGTTCGGCACAGATACGCAGTATTTT.

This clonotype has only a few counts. The CDR3 DNA is TGTGCCAGCAGTGAACGCCAGAGGTCACCCCTCCACTTT. It translates to CASSERQRSPLHF. The chain employs TRBV6-1 and TRBJ1-6, with D unresolved. Trimming shortened V by 2 bases and J by 10 bases, and 9 bases separated the two germline ends. This CDR3 has 13 residues. CDR1 is MNHNS, CDR2 SASEGT, per germline.

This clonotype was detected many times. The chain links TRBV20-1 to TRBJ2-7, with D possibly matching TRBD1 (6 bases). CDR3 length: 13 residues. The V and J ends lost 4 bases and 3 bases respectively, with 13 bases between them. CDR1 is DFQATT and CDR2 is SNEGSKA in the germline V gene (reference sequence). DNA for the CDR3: TGCAGTGCTACGCAACAGGGCTTCTACGAGCAGTACTTC. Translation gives CSATQQGFYEQYF.

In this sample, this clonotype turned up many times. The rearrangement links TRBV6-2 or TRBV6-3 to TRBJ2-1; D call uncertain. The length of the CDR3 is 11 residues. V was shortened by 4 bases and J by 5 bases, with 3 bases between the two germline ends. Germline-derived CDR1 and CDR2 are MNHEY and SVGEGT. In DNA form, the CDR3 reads TGTGCCAGCAGTTCTAACAATGAGCAGTTCTTC. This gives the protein CASSSNNEQFF.

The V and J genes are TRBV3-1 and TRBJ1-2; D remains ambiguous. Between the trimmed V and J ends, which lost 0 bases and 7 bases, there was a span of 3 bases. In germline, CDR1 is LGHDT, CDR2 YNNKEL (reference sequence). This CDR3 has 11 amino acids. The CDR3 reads CASSQEGGYTF. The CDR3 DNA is TGTGCCAGCAGCCAAGAAGGTGGCTACACCTTC.

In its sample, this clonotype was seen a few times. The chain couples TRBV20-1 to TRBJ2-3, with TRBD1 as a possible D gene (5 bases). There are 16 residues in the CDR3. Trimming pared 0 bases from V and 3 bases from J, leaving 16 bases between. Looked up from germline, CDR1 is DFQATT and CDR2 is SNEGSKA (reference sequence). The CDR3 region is CSARDLSQGVTDTQYF. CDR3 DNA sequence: TGCAGTGCTAGAGATCTTTCGCAGGGTGTAACAGATACGCAGTATTTT.

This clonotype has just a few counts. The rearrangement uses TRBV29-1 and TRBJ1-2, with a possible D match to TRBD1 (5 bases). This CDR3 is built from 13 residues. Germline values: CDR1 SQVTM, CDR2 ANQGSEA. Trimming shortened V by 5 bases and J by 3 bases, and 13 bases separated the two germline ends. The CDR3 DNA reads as TGCAGCGTTACGGGGACCGCCTACTATGGCTACACCTTC. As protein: CSVTGTAYYGYTF.

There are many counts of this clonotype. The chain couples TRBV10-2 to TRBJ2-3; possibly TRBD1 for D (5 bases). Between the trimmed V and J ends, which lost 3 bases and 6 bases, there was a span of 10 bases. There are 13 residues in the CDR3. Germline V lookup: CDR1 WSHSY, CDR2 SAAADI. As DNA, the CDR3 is TGCGCCAGCAGTGATAATAGGGGTGATACGCAGTATTTT. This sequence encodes CASSDNRGDTQYF.

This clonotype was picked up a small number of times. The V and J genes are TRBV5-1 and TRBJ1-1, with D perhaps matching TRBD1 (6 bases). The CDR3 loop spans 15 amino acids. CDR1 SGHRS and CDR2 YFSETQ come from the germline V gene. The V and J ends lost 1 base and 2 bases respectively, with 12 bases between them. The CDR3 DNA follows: TGCGCCAGCAGCTTGAGGGGGGGGCAAAACACTGAAGCTTTCTTT. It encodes CASSLRGGQNTEAFF.

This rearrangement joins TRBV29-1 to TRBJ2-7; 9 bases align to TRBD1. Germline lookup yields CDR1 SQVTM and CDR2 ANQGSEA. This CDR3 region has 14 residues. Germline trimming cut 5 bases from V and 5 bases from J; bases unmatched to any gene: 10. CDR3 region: CSVRPGQGIDEQYF. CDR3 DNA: TGCAGCGTTCGTCCGGGACAGGGTATCGACGAGCAGTACTTC.

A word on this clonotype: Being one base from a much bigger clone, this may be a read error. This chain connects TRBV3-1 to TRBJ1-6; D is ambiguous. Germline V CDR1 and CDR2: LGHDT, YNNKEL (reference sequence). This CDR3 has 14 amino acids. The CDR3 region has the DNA TGTGCCAGCAGCGTACTCCGGGTTAATTCACCCCCCCACTTT. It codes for CASSVLRVNSPPHF.

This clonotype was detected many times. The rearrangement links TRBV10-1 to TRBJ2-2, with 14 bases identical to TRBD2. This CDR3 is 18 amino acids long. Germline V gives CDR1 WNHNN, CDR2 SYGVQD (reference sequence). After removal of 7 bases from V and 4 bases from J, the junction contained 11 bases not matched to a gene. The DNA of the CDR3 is TGCGCCAGCATACGACTAGCGGGAGGGCCCTGGGGCACCGGGGAGCTGTTTTTT. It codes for CASIRLAGGPWGTGELFF.

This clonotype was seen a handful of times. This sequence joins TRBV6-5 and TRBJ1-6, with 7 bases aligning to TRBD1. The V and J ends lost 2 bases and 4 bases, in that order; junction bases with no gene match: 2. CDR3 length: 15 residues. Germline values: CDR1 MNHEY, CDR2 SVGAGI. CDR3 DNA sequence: TGTGCCAGCAGTTACCGGGACAGATATAATTCACCCCTCCACTTT. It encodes CASSYRDRYNSPLHF.

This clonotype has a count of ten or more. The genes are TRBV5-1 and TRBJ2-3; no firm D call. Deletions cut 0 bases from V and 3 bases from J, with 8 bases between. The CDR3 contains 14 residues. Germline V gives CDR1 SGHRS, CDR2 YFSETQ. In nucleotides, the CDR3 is TGCGCCAGCAGCTTGGCCTGGGTGACAGATACGCAGTATTTT. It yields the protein CASSLAWVTDTQYF.

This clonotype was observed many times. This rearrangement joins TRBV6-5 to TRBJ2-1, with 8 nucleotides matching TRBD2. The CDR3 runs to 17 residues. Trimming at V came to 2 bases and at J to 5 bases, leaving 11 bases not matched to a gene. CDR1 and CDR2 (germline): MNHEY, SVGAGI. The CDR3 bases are TGTGCCAGCAGTTACGAGGCGGGAGGCCCCTTGAACAATGAGCAGTTCTTC. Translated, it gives CASSYEAGGPLNNEQFF.

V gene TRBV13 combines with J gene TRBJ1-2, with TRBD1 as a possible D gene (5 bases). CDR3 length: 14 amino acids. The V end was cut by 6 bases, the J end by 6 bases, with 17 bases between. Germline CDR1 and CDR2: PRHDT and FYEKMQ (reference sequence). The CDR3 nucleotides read TGTGCCAGCAGTGGCCCCGGAGGGGCGAATGGCTACACCTTC. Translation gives CASSGPGGANGYTF.

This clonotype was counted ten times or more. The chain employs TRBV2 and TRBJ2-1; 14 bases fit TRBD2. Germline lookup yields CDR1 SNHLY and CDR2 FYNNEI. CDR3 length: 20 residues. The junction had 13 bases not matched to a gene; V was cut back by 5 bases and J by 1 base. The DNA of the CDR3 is TGTGCCAGCAGTACCACTCCGGGACTAGCGGGAGTAGGGTCCTACAATGAGCAGTTCTTC. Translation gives CASSTTPGLAGVGSYNEQFF.

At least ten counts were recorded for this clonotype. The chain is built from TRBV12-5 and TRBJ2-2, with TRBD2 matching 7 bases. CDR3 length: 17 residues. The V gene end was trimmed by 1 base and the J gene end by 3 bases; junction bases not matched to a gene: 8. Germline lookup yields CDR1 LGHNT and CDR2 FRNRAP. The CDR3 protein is CASGLALREDHTGELFF. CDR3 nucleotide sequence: TGTGCTAGTGGTTTGGCCCTTCGGGAGGACCACACCGGGGAGCTGTTTTTT.

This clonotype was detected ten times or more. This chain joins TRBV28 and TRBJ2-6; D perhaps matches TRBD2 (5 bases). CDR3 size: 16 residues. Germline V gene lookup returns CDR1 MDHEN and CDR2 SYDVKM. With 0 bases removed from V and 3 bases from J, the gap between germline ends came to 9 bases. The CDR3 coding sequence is TGTGCCAGCAGTTTATGGAGGACTTTTGGGGCCAACGTCCTGACTTTC. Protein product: CASSLWRTFGANVLTF.

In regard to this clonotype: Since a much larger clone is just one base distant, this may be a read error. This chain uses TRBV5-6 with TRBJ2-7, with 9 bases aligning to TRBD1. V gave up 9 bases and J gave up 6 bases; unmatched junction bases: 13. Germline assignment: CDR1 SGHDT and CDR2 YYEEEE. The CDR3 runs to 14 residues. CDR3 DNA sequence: TGTGCCAACAGATCCGGGACAGGGCCAAGCGAGCAGTACTTC. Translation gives CANRSGTGPSEQYF.

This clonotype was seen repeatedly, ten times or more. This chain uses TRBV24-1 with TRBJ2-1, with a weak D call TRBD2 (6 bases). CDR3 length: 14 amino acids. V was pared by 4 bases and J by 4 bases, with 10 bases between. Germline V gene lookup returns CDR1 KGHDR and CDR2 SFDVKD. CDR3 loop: CATSDYRGYNEQFF. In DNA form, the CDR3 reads TGTGCCACCAGTGACTACCGGGGGTACAATGAGCAGTTCTTC.

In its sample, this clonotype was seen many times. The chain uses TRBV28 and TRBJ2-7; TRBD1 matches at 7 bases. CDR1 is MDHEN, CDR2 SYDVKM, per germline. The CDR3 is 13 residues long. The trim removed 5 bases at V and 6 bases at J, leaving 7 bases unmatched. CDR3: CASSLITGVEQYF. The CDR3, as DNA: TGTGCCAGCAGTCTGATAACAGGGGTCGAGCAGTACTTC.

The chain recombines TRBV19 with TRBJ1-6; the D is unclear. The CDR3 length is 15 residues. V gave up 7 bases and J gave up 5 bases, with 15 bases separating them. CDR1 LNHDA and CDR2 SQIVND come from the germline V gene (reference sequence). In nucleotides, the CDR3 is TGTGCCAGTAATGTTGGCCCCCTGAATAATTCACCCCTCCACTTT. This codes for CASNVGPLNNSPLHF.

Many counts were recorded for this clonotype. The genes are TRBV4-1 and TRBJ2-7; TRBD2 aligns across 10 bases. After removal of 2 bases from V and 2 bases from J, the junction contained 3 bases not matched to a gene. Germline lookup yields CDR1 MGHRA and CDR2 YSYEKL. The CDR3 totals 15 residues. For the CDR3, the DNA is TGCGCCAGCAGCCAACTAGCGGGAGAAACCTACGAGCAGTACTTC. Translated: CASSQLAGETYEQYF.

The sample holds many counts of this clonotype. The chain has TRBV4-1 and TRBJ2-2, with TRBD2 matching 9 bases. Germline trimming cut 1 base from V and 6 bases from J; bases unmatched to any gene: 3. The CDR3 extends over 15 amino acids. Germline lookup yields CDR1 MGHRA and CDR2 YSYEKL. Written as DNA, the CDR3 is TGCGCCAGCAGCCAAGGGACTAGCGTGGCCGGGGAGCTGTTTTTT. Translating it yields CASSQGTSVAGELFF.